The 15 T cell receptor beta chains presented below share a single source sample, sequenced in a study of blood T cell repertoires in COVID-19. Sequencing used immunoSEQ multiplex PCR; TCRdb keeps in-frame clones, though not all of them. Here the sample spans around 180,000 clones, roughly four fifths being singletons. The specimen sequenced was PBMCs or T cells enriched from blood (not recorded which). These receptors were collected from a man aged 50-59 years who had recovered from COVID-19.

The chain's CDR3 is CASSGSRDREQYF. CDR3 DNA: TGTGCCAGCAGCGGCAGCCGGGACAGGGAGCAGTACTTC. The chain combines TRBV9 with TRBJ2-7; TRBD1 matches 8 bases. Per the germline V gene, CDR1 is SGDLS and CDR2 is YYNGEE. The CDR3 runs to 13 residues. Unmatched junction bases numbered 6, after V lost 3 bases and J lost 7 bases.

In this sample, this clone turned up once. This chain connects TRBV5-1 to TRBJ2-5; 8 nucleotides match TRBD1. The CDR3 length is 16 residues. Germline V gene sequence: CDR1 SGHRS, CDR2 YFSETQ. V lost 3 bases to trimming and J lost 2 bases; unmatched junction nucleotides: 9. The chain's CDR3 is CASSSFDRGLQETQYF. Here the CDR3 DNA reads TGCGCCAGCAGCTCTTTCGACAGGGGTCTTCAAGAGACCCAGTACTTC. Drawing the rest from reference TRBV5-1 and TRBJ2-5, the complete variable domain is KAGVTQTPRYLIKTRGQQVTLSCSPISGHRSVSWYQQTPGQGLQFLFEYFSETQRNKGNFPGRFSGRQFSNSRSEMNVSTLELGDSALYLCASSSFDRGLQETQYFGPGTRLLVL.

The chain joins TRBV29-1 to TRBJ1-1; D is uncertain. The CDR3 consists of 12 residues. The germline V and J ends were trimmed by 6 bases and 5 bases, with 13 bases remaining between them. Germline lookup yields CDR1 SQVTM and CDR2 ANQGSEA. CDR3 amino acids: CSVSQAGTEAFF. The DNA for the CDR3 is TGCAGCGTCAGTCAAGCGGGGACTGAAGCTTTCTTT.

CDR3 residues: CASAQGATNEKLFF. DNA for the CDR3: TGTGCCAGCGCCCAGGGGGCAACTAATGAAAAACTGTTTTTT. The genes are TRBV28 and TRBJ1-4; 7 bases align to TRBD1. The germline CDR1 and CDR2 sequences are MDHEN and SYDVKM. The CDR3 is 14 residues long. Trimming cost V 8 bases and J 0 bases; bases outside gene matches: 3.

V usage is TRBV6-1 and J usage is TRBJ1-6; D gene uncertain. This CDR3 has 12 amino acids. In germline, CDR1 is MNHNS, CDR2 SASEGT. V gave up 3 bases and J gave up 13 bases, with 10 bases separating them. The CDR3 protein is CASSDRVLPLHF. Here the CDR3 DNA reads TGTGCCAGCAGTGACCGTGTTCTTCCCCTCCACTTT.

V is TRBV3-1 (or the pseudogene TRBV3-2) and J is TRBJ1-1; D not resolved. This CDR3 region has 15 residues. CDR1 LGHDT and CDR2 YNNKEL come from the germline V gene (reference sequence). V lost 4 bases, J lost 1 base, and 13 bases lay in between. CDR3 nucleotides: TGTGCCAGCAGCCTCTCCTTCGAGGGGAACACTGAAGCTTTCTTT. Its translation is CASSLSFEGNTEAFF.

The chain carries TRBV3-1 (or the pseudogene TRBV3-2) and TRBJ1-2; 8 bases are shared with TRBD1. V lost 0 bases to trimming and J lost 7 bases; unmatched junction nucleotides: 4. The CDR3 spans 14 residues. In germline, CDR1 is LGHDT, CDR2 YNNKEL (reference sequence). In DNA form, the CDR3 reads TGTGCCAGCAGCCAAGACAGGGGGCAAGGTGGCTACACCTTC. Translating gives CASSQDRGQGGYTF.

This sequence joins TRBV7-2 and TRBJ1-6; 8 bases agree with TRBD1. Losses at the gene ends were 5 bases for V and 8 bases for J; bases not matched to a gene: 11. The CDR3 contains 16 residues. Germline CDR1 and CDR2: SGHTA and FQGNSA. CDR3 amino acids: CASSPRTGIEYSPLHF. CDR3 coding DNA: TGTGCCAGCAGCCCCCGGACAGGGATAGAGTATTCACCCCTCCACTTT.

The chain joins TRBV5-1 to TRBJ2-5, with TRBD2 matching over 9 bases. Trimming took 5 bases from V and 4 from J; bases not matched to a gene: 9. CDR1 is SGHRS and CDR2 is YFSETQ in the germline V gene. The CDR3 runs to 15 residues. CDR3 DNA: TGCGCCAGCAGGAATAGCGGGGGTTCAGGAGAGACCCAGTACTTC. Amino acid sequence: CASRNSGGSGETQYF.

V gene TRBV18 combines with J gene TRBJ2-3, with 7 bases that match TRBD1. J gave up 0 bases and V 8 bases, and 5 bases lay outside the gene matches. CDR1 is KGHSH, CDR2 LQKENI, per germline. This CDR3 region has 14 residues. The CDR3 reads CASARQGSTDTQYF. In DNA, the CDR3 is TGTGCCAGCGCAAGACAGGGTAGCACAGATACGCAGTATTTT.

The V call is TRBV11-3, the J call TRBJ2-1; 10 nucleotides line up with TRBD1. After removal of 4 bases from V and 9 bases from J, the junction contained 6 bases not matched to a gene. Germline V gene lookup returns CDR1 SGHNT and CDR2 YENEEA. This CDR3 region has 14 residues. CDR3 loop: CASSWDRGQGEQFF. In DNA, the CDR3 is TGTGCCAGCAGCTGGGACAGGGGACAAGGTGAGCAGTTCTTC.

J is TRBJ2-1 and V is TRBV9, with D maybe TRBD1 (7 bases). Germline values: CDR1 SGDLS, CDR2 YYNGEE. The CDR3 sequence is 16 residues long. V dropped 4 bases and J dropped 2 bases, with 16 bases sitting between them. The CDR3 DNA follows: TGTGCCAGCAGCCCCCTCCAGGGGGGTGCCTACAATGAGCAGTTCTTC. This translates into CASSPLQGGAYNEQFF. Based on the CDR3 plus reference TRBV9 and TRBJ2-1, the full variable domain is DSGVTQTPKHLITATGQRVTLRCSPRSGDLSVYWYQQSLDQGLQFLIQYYNGEERAKGNILERFSAQQFPDLHSELNLSSLELGDSALYFCASSPLQGGAYNEQFFGPGTRLTVL.

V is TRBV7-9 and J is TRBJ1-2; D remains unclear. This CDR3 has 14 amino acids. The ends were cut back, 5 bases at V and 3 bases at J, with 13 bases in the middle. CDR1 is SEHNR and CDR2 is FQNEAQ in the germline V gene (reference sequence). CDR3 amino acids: CASSATPGYYGYTF. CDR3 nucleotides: TGTGCCAGCAGCGCGACCCCGGGGTACTATGGCTACACCTTC.

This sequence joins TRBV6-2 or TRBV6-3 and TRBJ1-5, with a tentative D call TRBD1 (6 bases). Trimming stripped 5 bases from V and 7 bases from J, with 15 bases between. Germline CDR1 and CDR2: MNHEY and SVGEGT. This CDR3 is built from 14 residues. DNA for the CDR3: TGTGCCAGCAGTCGGACAGCCCTCGGGCAGCCCCAGCATTTT. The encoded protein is CASSRTALGQPQHF.

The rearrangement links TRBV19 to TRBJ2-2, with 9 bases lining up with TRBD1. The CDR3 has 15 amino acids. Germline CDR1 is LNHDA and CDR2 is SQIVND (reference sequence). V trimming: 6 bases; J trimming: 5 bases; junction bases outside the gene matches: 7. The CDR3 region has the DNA TGTGCCAGTAGAGGGACAGGGCGGAGTACCGGGGAGCTGTTTTTT. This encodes CASRGTGRSTGELFF.